This T cell receptor (beta chain) was sequenced for a study of cytomegalovirus exposure and HLA in healthy donors (dated by TCRdb to about 2017). About the investigation overall: According to an earlier analysis of 587 of the donors, about 179 million T cells yielded 117 million unique TCR beta sequences and about 300 Gb of sequence data. Every discovery cohort repertoire had been produced on one sequencing platform. Roughly 5 DR-DQ haplotypes were handled as single units for association and clustering, since linkage in the cohort was strong. To predict cytomegalovirus infection status, the study brought together high-throughput TCR immunosequencing, statistical association of individual TCRs with disease status, and machine learning. Among roughly 400 genotyped donors of the cohort, an average of approximately 200,000 unique TCR beta nucleotide sequences was sequenced per donor, of which about 20% were non-productive. Genome-wide SNP genotypes for about 65% of the 666 donors were used in a later genetic analysis, which treated that subset as a discovery cohort. Alongside the repertoire data, information on donor age, sex, ethnicity and CMV serostatus was compiled. About 280 gigabases of sequencing data and around 87 million unique TCR sequences were included in an early release covering about 700 HLA-typed donors. A separate validation cohort of roughly 110 different subjects was used in addition to the roughly 670-subject first cohort. Using immunosequencing, the study profiled T cell repertoires from fewer than 700 subjects and related those repertoires to cytomegalovirus serostatus. In an earlier analysis of a few hundred of the donors, high-throughput TCR beta sequencing was used to judge whether each TCR beta V gene segment behaved as functional or pseudogenic. Of the 300 to 500 genotyped donors, roughly 76% were placed in the genetic ancestry cluster associated with self-reported Caucasian donors. The study was designed to test whether signatures of past pathogen exposure could be identified by cataloging public T cell receptors. A later analysis re-examined previously published TCR beta repertoires from just over 650 donors and added high-resolution HLA genotyping to investigate patterns of TCR occurrence. HLA typing included class I and class II loci at four-digit resolution. In the later analysis, no new phenotypic data were used to find candidate immune exposures; instead, reliance was placed on TCR beta sequences and their occurrence across donors. Typing coverage differed by locus: A, B, C, DRB1 and DQB1 were typed in roughly 620-640 donors, DQA1 in around 500, DPA1 in roughly 590, and DPB1 in 450 to 480.

Library preparation used the immunoSEQ multiplex PCR assay. For the multiplex PCR, a mixture combining 60 forward primers for TCR Vbeta segments and 13 reverse primers for TCR Jbeta segments was used. The CDR3 region of rearranged TCR beta genes was amplified from genomic DNA by a multiplex PCR assay. The Illumina HiSeq System was used to sequence the amplified TCR beta libraries as 87-base-pair reads. Under the source paper's analysis protocol: A later analysis tallied roughly 76 million unique TCR beta chains across the 610 or so repertoires, and some 10 million of those chains were shared by two or more donors. Raw reads were error-corrected and collapsed into unique sequences with a nearest-neighbor algorithm that merged closely related sequences to remove PCR and sequencing errors. Alignment of CDR3 sequences to IMGT reference sequences was used to assign V, D and J gene segments. For a sequence to be retained, a match of at least six nucleotides to both a V gene segment and a J gene segment was required. A rearrangement counted as productive if the CDR3 had no stop codons and remained in frame with V and J, and every other rearrangement counted as non-productive. CDR3 was defined according to IMGT convention as the region running from the second conserved V-encoded cysteine to the conserved J-encoded phenylalanine. The earlier analysis of more than 450 of the donors excluded sequences that lacked an unambiguous match to a single V gene segment. An earlier analysis of approximately 590 of the donors classified V segments as functional when productive rearrangements were above 56.7% and as segregating when the standard deviation between donors was above 5%. A statistical classification framework was built for diagnosing cytomegalovirus status from the catalog of TCR beta chain sequences. V and J gene assignment, in a later analysis, came from comparing TCR nucleotide sequences with IMGT/GENE-DB human TR gene sequences. The TCRdist pipeline was used in a later analysis to assign CDR3 sequences and most-parsimonious VDJ recombination scenarios. In a later analysis, each TCR beta chain was defined by its CDR3 amino acid sequence together with its V-gene family, and reads lacking a unique V-gene family were excluded. As a way to deal with suspected cross-contamination and a sequencing artifact, a later analysis dropped 640 or so nucleotide sequences that were highly shared and had low generation probability. In a later analysis, a clonal expansion index was calculated for each public chain from normalized within-repertoire ranks of inferred template counts. In a later analysis, generation probabilities were computed using a VDJ recombination model fitted to out-of-frame rearrangements, and the results were checked against IGoR. Hypergeometric tests were used in a later analysis to score TCR-TCR, TCR-HLA and TCR-CMV co-occurrence, with a repertoire-size bias correction applied to the TCR pairs. To estimate false discovery rates, a later analysis permuted the HLA or CMV assignments 20 times. In a later analysis, co-occurring TCRs were grouped using DBSCAN, and TCRdist sequence similarity was added for clustering within HLA-allele-positive subsets. Repertoires with fewer than 30,000 or more than 120,000 public chains were left out of co-occurrence clustering, as were about five repertoires with anomalous nucleotide sharing. TCRdb carries this immuneACCESS record with in-frame sequences only. Its versions omit some clonotypes, under half of them owing to an unresolved V gene in the studies checked, with the rest unexplained. That table gives V, J and clone size, and the DNA gave D and trimming. This sample comprises about 110,000 clones, about two thirds of them detected only once. The biggest ten clones account for 8% to 9.5% of the sample.

Reading from cysteine to phenylalanine, the CDR3 counts 13 amino acids. CDR3 DNA only is kept here, 39 bases in frame from base 1. V is cut back by 6 bases and J by 6 bases, with 4 bases in the junction unmatched. As encoded in the germline V gene, CDR1 is MNHEY while CDR2 is SVGAGI. The cohort comprised hundreds of healthy bone marrow donors. At the time of sampling, all cohort members were nominally healthy, though unrecorded immune exposures were likely present. The donor tested CMV seropositive, placing the donor among the 289 seropositive members of the cohort. A peripheral blood sample was provided by each donor, and peripheral blood mononuclear cells were used for TCR beta sequencing. The Qiagen DNeasy Blood Extraction Kit was used to extract genomic DNA from the blood cell samples. Overall study outcomes, separate from this receptor: According to a later analysis, TCR association rates differed among HLA loci, with DRB1 alleles showing the most associated TCRs and HLA-C alleles showing the fewest. In a later analysis, HLA-associated TCR beta chains were found to be more clonally expanded and to have lower generation probabilities than equally common non-associated chains. A further reported finding was that TCR beta sequences accurately predicted the HLA-A and HLA-B alleles for most subjects in the first cohort. In a later analysis, several top co-occurrence clusters were reported to appear linked to parvovirus B19, influenza, CMV and Epstein-Barr virus. A few of the identified cytomegalovirus-associated TCR beta chains were confirmed in vitro to be specific for cytomegalovirus antigens. Because counts were too low, seventeen rarely observed V segments, including chromosome 9 orphons, were excluded from the earlier analysis of 587 of the donors. Some IMGT-functional V segments, including TRBV6-2 and TRBV6-3, could not be told apart with the 87-base-pair reads, so those segments were excluded. Sequencing depth was assumed to be roughly uniform across donors in the presence/absence analyses, though that assumption may not hold. A later genetic analysis associated a missense DCLRE1C variant with V-gene and J-gene trimming of TCR beta chains, and an independent cohort replicated the association. Cytomegalovirus status was reported to be diagnosed by the classifier with high specificity and sensitivity in both the original and validation cohorts. Strong co-occurrence of HLA alleles, especially DR and DQ, made assigning TCR associations to individual alleles difficult. Because HLA typing was missing for some donors at each locus, association tests included only the typed subset. In a later analysis, about 16,000 TCR beta sequences were associated with specific HLA alleles at a false discovery rate of 0.05. According to a later genetic analysis, donors in an Asian-associated ancestry cluster had fewer N-insertions in productive TCRs than the approximately 700-donor mean. CMV serostatus was the only immune exposure information available for the cohort. This cohort had only TCR beta chains sequenced, and the lack of alpha or paired-chain data limited which features could be detected. In the study, 164 TCR beta chains were listed as associated with cytomegalovirus. Most TCR sequences were observed very rarely across donors, whereas some public TCRs were present in many individuals. In an earlier analysis of more than 500 of the donors, most TCR beta V segments appeared in productive rearrangements about 90% or about 30% of the time, broadly matching IMGT annotations. According to a later analysis, most CMV-associated TCR beta chains appeared to be HLA-restricted, and the HLA associations seemed to be driven largely by CMV exposure. The authors suggested that the approach could potentially be generalized to other disease states and immunological phenotypes. Linkage disequilibrium might explain the correlated functional status among segregating V segments, but an unknown experimental factor could not be excluded. A cluster of highly shared sequence variants was judged likely to represent a technical artifact of the sequencing pipeline.

As concerns this clone: Which antigen it targets is not known. No base quality values were provided; no much bigger clone lies one nucleotide off.

The TCR comes from a young man in good health and CMV-seropositive. Recombination connected TRBV6-5 to TRBJ2-3, and TRBD2 aligns with 9 junction nucleotides. The specimen sequenced was PBMCs. This receptor has the CDR3 CASRRGGADTQYF. The bases read TGTGCCAGCAGGCGGGGGGGCGCGGATACGCAGTATTTT.